The entry below describes one TCR beta chain. No antigen is known for it. There are no base qualities to consult, and no much larger clone falls within one base. TCR CDR3 regions were amplified from genomic DNA by multiplex PCR using the deep immunoSEQ assay. Extracted genomic DNA from each cell subset was distributed evenly across all wells of several immunoSEQ 96-well plates, and each plate was treated as a replicate. For sorted subsets, around 0.2 ug of genomic DNA, equivalent to around 31,000 T cell genomes, went into each replicate PCR. Purified libraries were measured with a Qubit 3.0 fluorometer, size-checked on a Bioanalyzer 2100, and measured again with the KAPA Library Quantification kit. Each immunoSEQ 96-well plate was sequenced on its own single-read 150-cycle Illumina NextSeq 550 flow cell. From the authors' description of their analysis: Because the immunoSEQ output held only junctional sequences and lacked quality scores, the filtering could not match the filtering applied to full-length reads. Sequences were annotated with PyIR, a Python wrapper for IgBLAST v1.9, using IMGT germline references to assign V/J genes and CDR3. Any read was removed if the V/J assignment was weak (E-value above 1e-6), the CDR3 was missing, or the read contained stop codons, out-of-frame junctions, or ambiguous translated residues. A V3J clonotype was defined by an identical inferred V gene, J gene, and CDR3 amino acid sequence. The percentage overlap between two repertoires was calculated by dividing the number of shared unique clonotypes by the size of the smaller repertoire. Richness of each repertoire was evaluated using RTK rarefaction, the Chao1 estimator, and Recon v2.1 estimates of unobserved clonotypes. OLGA was used to compute generation probabilities for all TCRbeta clonotypes that the gDNA method yielded from a few donors. This is the immuneACCESS table as TCRdb keeps it, with only in-frame sequences that have V and J called. A part of the clones is gone; compared with another copy, unresolved V genes explain less than half, and the rest is unexplained. V, J and clone size derive from that table, while D and trimming were established from the DNA sequence. Counted in this sample were over a million clones; more than 75% of them appeared once. The top ten constitute roughly 0.57% of the sample.

The V and J ends are trimmed by 8 bases and 2 bases, leaving 7 bases between them. Inclusive of the bounding cysteine and phenylalanine, the CDR3 is 13 residues long. Only the CDR3 DNA stays, 39 bases, in frame from base 1. CDR1 and CDR2 (MNHEY, SVGAGI) derive from the germline V gene. The donors were healthy, HIV-negative adults who had no recently reported acute infections or vaccinations. All donors were Caucasian adults living in Nashville, Tennessee, USA. CD4+ T cells were enriched through magnetic negative selection, after which naive cells were positively selected on CD45RA and the remaining negative fraction served as the memory subset. After blood collection by leukapheresis, PBMCs were isolated using Ficoll-Histopaque density gradient centrifugation and then cryopreserved in the vapor phase of liquid nitrogen. Purity and quantity of every magnetically sorted T cell population were checked by analytical flow cytometry. Genomic DNA was isolated from every sorted fraction and measured by UV absorbance on a Nanodrop 2000c.

This record comes from a study of shared clonotypes between healthy human individuals (dated by TCRdb to about 2020). Regarding the study in general: The cohort comprised a couple of women and a few men aged 18 to 49 years. The study deeply sequenced blood TCR repertoires of five healthy adults to estimate repertoire size and the extent of clonotype sharing between individuals. For each donor, CD4 naive and CD4 memory were each given three plates, CD8 naive was given two plates, and CD8 memory was given one plate. Different laboratories and diverse techniques were used to prepare libraries and sequence TCR repertoires, to increase sequencing depth and limit assay-specific biases. Each donor's leukapheresis produced roughly between roughly 0.85 and 10 billion PBMCs. The paper's findings and limits, for the study overall: The genetic and exposure-history diversity represented was limited by the small number of donors. Naive subsets generally had larger estimated clonotype richness than memory subsets did. Even with the large sequencing depth, rarefaction of the sorted-subset datasets indicated that sequencing was incomplete. Across a handful of donors, about 4.5% of naive CD4, around 3.3% of naive CD8, 2.3% of memory CD4, and approximately 0.4% of memory CD8 clonotypes were shared. Compared with non-shared clonotypes, the clonotypes found in all four sorted-subset donors had higher generation probabilities. Sampling was limited to blood, and TCR repertoires in tissue likely differ from TCR repertoires in blood. Pairwise subsampling led to the expectation that sequencing depth would affect the degree of clonotype sharing among donors.

Sequencing input: memory CD4+ T cells from PBMCs. The cell subset or site label corresponds to: CD45RA-negative fraction. The V gene is TRBV6-5 and the J gene is TRBJ2-6; the D gene is unclear. The receptor was isolated from a man younger than 35 in good health. Some clones in this sample may be carry-over from other donors' samples. The nucleotide sequence reads as follows: TGTGCCAGCGGGATTCCTGGGGCCAACGTCCTGACTTTC. This codes for CASGIPGANVLTF.